The table lists the clone carrying this TCR beta chain with a few counts. As yet, its antigen is unknown. The data belong to a study of siplizumab effects on memory and regulatory T cells. General study findings and limits: Naive T cells, seemingly more diverse than memory cells, seemed major alloresponse contributors. Relative to controls at roughly 28%, mappable alloreactive CD4+ clones exhibited a mean Treg-derived proportion of over 60% with siplizumab.

V lost 6 bases to trimming and J lost 3 bases; unmatched junction nucleotides: 9. From germline, CDR1 is MNHNS and CDR2 SASEGT. The CDR3 totals 15 residues. TCRdb's table, derived via immunoSEQ multiplex PCR, lists solely in-frame clones and lacks some. The table has around 77,000 clones, about 90% seen once. The sample taken for sequencing was CD8+ T cells sorted from blood. This sequence joins TRBV6-1 and TRBJ1-2, with 8 bases fitting TRBD1. The sequence was collected from a human donor in good health. CDR3 sequence reads: CASRRDRTEDYGYTF. The CDR3 bases are TGTGCCAGCAGGAGGGACAGGACCGAGGACTATGGCTACACCTTC.